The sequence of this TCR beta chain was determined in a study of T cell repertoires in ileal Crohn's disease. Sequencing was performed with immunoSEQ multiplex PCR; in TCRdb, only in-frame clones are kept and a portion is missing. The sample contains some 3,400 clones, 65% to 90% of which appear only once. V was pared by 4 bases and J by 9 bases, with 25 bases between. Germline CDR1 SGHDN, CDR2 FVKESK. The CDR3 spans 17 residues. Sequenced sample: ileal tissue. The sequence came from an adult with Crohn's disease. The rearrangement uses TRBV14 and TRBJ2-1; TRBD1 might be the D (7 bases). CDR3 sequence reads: CASSLLGAGGRWSEQFF. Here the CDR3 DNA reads TGTGCCAGCAGCCTCCTTGGGGCAGGGGGGCGGTGGAGTGAGCAGTTCTTC.